This TCR beta chain was documented in a study of naive and memory T cell subsets. The study's findings and limits: TCR transcript changes with activation or differentiation may affect this RNA method.

Looked up from germline, CDR1 is MGHRA and CDR2 is YSYEKL. The CDR3 has 19 amino acids. V was clipped by 0 bases and J by 3 bases; unmatched bases: 14. About this clonotype itself: Its antigen is unidentified.

The library had UMIs added by 3' ligation of an oligonucleotide to TCR cDNA. Adult healthy volunteers gave 2.5 ml peripheral blood for whole-blood RNA. Cells were not sorted; total RNA input targeted roughly 1 to 1000 ng. Four PCR rounds used nested alpha and beta constant region primers plus the SP2 primer. Reverse transcription of blood and skin TCR RNA was primed at alpha and beta constant regions. TCRdb analysed the 5' RACE reads with MiXCR anew, one entry per CDR3 protein. This repertoire shows tens of thousands of distinct CDR3 sequences, about 7% found once; its top ten account for around 9.6%.

J is TRBJ1-1 and V is TRBV4-1, with TRBD1 matching 9 bases. The receptor's source is a male donor in good health. CDR3 sequence reads: CASSQDRGGQGYSDTEAFF. The CDR3 DNA follows: TGCGCCAGCAGCCAAGATCGAGGCGGACAGGGGTATTCGGACACTGAAGCTTTCTTT.